The 18 T cell receptor beta chains below were found in one sample sequenced in a study of CD8 T cells in ankylosing spondylitis. Antigens for these TCRs are unknown. MiXCR, applied by TCRdb to the 5' RACE reads, yields one record per CDR3 protein. The sample has 200,000 to 250,000 distinct CDR3 sequences, around 17% seen once; the top ten hold about 42%. Notes on the study in general: Typical of ankylosing spondylitis blood, it appeared, was a TCR beta motif of under 10 highly homologous variants.

The sample taken for sequencing was blood, either unsorted or a sorted T cell fraction (not recorded which). The origin of the receptors is a male donor with ankylosing spondylitis.

This chain joins TRBV27 and TRBJ2-1; 14 nucleotides align to TRBD2. J was trimmed by 10 bases and V by 10 bases; bases with no gene match: 9. Per the germline V gene, CDR1 is MNHEY and CDR2 is SMNVEV (reference sequence). The CDR3 runs 14 residues. The CDR3 spells CATSGLAGGGEQFF. CDR3 DNA: TGTGCCACTTCAGGACTAGCGGGAGGCGGGGAGCAGTTCTTC.

In nucleotides, the CDR3 is TGCGCCAGCAGCTTGGGGGTCAGAGGTTCTGAAGCTTTCTTT. This sequence encodes CASSLGVRGSEAFF. The chain has TRBV5-1 and TRBJ1-1; D unclear. CDR1 and CDR2 from the germline V gene are SGHRS and YFSETQ. V shed 0 bases and J shed 6 bases, with 12 bases lying between them. CDR3 size: 14 residues.

The chain uses TRBV27 and TRBJ2-7, with 11 positions matching TRBD1. Germline CDR1 is MNHEY and CDR2 is SMNVEV (reference sequence). The J segment lost 4 bases and the V segment lost 6 bases, leaving 5 bases of the junction unmatched. CDR3 size: 14 residues. CDR3 sequence (DNA): TGTGCCAGCAGGGACAGGGGGCTAGGGTACGAGCAGTACTTC. This encodes CASRDRGLGYEQYF.

This clonotype was seen more than once but under ten times. As DNA, the CDR3 is TGTGCCAGCAGCTTAGGGGACAAATACGAGCAGTACTTC. Translating gives CASSLGDKYEQYF. The genes are TRBV7-6 and TRBJ2-7, with D possibly being TRBD1 (6 bases). The V gene lost 1 base and the J gene lost 4 bases, with 8 bases spanning the gap. Germline V CDR1 and CDR2: SGHVS, FNYEAQ. CDR3 length: 13 amino acids.

J is TRBJ1-1 and V is TRBV4-2; tentatively, D is TRBD1 (6 bases). The germline V gene encodes CDR1 LGHNA and CDR2 YNFKEQ. This CDR3 spans 16 amino acids. The V and J ends lost 2 bases and 2 bases respectively, with 15 bases between them. DNA for the CDR3: TGTGCCAGCAGCCAAATCCGGACAGAACCAAACACTGAAGCTTTCTTT. Its protein is CASSQIRTEPNTEAFF.

This clonotype has a count of ten or more. The chain links TRBV4-1 to TRBJ2-7; no clear D. The germline V gene has CDR1 MGHRA and CDR2 YSYEKL. V was pared by 0 bases and J by 3 bases, with 6 bases between. The CDR3 has 13 amino acids. This CDR3 reads CASSQERGYEQYF. The CDR3 nucleotides read TGCGCCAGCAGCCAAGAACGAGGCTACGAGCAGTACTTC.

The J gene is TRBJ2-3, the V gene TRBV27; D is unresolved. V was pared by 6 bases and J by 0 bases, with 10 bases between. Germline V CDR1 and CDR2: MNHEY, SMNVEV (reference sequence). The CDR3 covers 14 residues. CDR3 in DNA: TGTGCCAGCAGCCCCCTAGAGAGCACAGATACGCAGTATTTT. This sequence encodes CASSPLESTDTQYF.

The chain recombines TRBV24-1 with TRBJ1-5, with D unclear. V shed 4 bases and J shed 6 bases, with 18 bases lying between them. This CDR3 has 16 residues. Germline V gene data show CDR1 as KGHDR and CDR2 as SFDVKD. The CDR3 region has the DNA TGTGCCACCAGTGACCGCTTACATGGTCGGCGTCAGCCCCAGCATTTT. Protein sequence: CATSDRLHGRRQPQHF.

This clonotype has more than one count but fewer than ten. The chain uses TRBV3-1 and TRBJ2-7; a weak D match, TRBD2 (5 bases). V lost 2 bases and J 6 bases, leaving 11 bases between the germline ends. This CDR3 has 13 residues. Germline V gene sequence: CDR1 LGHDT, CDR2 YNNKEL (reference sequence). CDR3 protein: CASSQSQGLEQYF. CDR3 DNA sequence: TGTGCCAGCAGCCAATCACAAGGACTCGAGCAGTACTTC.

This clonotype occurred a few times. The rearrangement uses TRBV19 and TRBJ1-1; D unclear. This CDR3 spans 16 amino acids. Trimming cost V 5 bases and J 1 base, with 17 bases left between them. Germline loops: CDR1 LNHDA, CDR2 SQIVND (reference sequence). CDR3 region: CASSPREIGPNTEAFF. CDR3 bases: TGTGCCAGTAGTCCGCGGGAGATAGGGCCGAACACTGAAGCTTTCTTT.

The chain couples TRBV9 to TRBJ2-7, with TRBD1 identical over 8 bases. This CDR3 has 15 amino acids. V lost 2 bases, J lost 5 bases, and 9 bases stayed unmatched. CDR1 is SGDLS and CDR2 is YYNGEE in the germline V gene. The CDR3 sequence is CASSVEGGQGDEQYF. As DNA, the CDR3 is TGTGCCAGCAGCGTTGAAGGAGGACAGGGTGACGAGCAGTACTTC. Full variable domain (rest looked up from reference TRBV9 and TRBJ2-7): DSGVTQTPKHLITATGQRVTLRCSPRSGDLSVYWYQQSLDQGLQFLIQYYNGEERAKGNILERFSAQQFPDLHSELNLSSLELGDSALYFCASSVEGGQGDEQYFGPGTRLTVT.

In this sample, this clonotype turned up a few times. This sequence joins TRBV7-8 and TRBJ2-7, with D possibly matching TRBD2 (7 bases). V dropped 1 base and J dropped 2 bases, with 15 bases sitting between them. Germline loops: CDR1 SGHVS, CDR2 FQNEAQ. CDR3 size: 16 residues. The CDR3 DNA follows: TGTGCCAGCAGCTTAGTGGGGGGGCTGGATCCCTACGAGCAGTACTTC. It specifies CASSLVGGLDPYEQYF.

This clonotype occurred a few times. CDR3 nucleotide sequence: TGCAGTGCTAGAGAGAAGTACTCTGGGGCCAACGTCCTGACTTTC. Protein product: CSAREKYSGANVLTF. V and J are TRBV20-1 and TRBJ2-6; no clear D gene. The CDR3 is 15 residues long. V was trimmed by 0 bases and J by 0 bases, leaving 6 bases between them. Germline V gene lookup returns CDR1 DFQATT and CDR2 SNEGSKA (reference sequence).

This clonotype was recorded at least ten times. The chain has TRBV27 and TRBJ2-7; D uncertain. Germline V lookup: CDR1 MNHEY, CDR2 SMNVEV (reference sequence). V was trimmed by 6 bases and J by 0 bases, leaving 9 bases between them. The CDR3 sequence is 13 residues long. CDR3 in DNA: TGTGCCAGCAGCTTACAGAGCTCCTACGAGCAGTACTTC. The encoded protein is CASSLQSSYEQYF.

This clonotype was seen at least ten times. The V and J genes are TRBV29-1 and TRBJ2-2, with D tentatively TRBD1 (5 bases). Germline assignment: CDR1 SQVTM and CDR2 ANQGSEA. V was pared by 0 bases and J by 4 bases, with 18 bases between. This CDR3 has 17 amino acids. CDR3 region: CSVEDRAGTGSTGELFF. The CDR3 coding sequence is TGCAGCGTTGAAGATCGGGCCGGAACAGGATCCACCGGGGAGCTGTTTTTT.

This clonotype was detected only a few times. This may come from a read error, since a much larger clone is one base off. The gene calls are TRBV27 and TRBJ2-7, with D perhaps being TRBD1 or TRBD2 (5 bases each). Germline assignment: CDR1 MNHEY and CDR2 SMNVEV (reference sequence). Deletions cut 3 bases from V and 2 bases from J, with 8 bases between. This CDR3 has 13 amino acids. The CDR3, as DNA: TGTGCCAGCAGTTTCGGGACCCCCTACGAGCAGTACTTC. Amino acid sequence: CASSFGTPYEQYF.

V is TRBV29-1 and J is TRBJ2-3, with 8 bases aligning to TRBD1. The CDR3 covers 13 residues. CDR1 and CDR2 (germline): SQVTM, ANQGSEA. V was clipped by 5 bases and J by 3 bases; unmatched bases: 4. CDR3 sequence: CSVSGGETDTQYF. In DNA, the CDR3 is TGCAGCGTTTCAGGGGGCGAAACAGATACGCAGTATTTT.

This clonotype was seen repeatedly, ten times or more. The chain combines TRBV14 with TRBJ2-5; tentative D call: TRBD1 (7 bases). This CDR3 spans 15 amino acids. Between the trimmed V and J ends, which lost 1 base and 3 bases, there was a span of 12 bases. Germline assignment: CDR1 SGHDN and CDR2 FVKESK. CDR3 loop: CASSQAGGLKETQYF. The CDR3 DNA follows: TGTGCCAGCAGCCAAGCAGGGGGGCTCAAAGAGACCCAGTACTTC.